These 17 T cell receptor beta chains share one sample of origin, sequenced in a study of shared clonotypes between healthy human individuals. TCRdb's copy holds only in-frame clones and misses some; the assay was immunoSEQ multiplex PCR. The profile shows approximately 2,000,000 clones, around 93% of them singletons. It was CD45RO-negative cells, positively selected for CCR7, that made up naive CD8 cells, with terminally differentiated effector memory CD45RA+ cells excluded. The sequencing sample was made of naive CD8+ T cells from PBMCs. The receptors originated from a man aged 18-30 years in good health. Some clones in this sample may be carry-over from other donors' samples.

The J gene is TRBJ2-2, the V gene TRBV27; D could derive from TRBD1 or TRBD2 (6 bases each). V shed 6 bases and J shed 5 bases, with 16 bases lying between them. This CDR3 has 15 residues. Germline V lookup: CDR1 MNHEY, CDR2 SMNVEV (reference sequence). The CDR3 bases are TGTGCCAGCAGCCTAGAGGGGGGTGGGACCGGGGAGCTGTTTTTT. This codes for CASSLEGGGTGELFF.

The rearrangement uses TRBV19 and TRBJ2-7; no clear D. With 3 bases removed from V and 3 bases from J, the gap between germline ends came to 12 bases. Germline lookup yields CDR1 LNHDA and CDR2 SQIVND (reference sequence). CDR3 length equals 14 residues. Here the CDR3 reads CASSILGRYYEQYF. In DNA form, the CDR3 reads TGTGCCAGTAGTATCCTCGGACGGTACTACGAGCAGTACTTC.

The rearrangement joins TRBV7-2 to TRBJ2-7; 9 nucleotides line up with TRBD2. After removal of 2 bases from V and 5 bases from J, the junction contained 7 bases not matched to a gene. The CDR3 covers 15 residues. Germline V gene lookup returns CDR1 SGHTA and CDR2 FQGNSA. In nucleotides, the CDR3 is TGTGCCAGCAGCTTATTCGCGGGAGGGCCCGACGAGCAGTACTTC. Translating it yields CASSLFAGGPDEQYF.

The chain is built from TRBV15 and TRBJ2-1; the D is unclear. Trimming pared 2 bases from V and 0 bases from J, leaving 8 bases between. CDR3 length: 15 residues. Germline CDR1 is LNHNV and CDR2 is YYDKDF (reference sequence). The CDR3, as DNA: TGTGCCACCAGCAGAAGCAGGAGCTCCTACAATGAGCAGTTCTTC. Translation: CATSRSRSSYNEQFF.

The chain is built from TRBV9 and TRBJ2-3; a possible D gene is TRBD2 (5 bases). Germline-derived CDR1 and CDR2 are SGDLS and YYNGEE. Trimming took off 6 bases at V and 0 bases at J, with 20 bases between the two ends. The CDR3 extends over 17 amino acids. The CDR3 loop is CASTPVAGRSSTDTQYF. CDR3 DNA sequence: TGTGCCAGCACCCCGGTCGCGGGCAGGTCTAGCACAGATACGCAGTATTTT.

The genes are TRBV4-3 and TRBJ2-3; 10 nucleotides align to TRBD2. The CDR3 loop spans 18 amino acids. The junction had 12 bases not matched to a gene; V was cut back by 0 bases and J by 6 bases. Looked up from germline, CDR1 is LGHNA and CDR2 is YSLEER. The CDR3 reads CASSQDGVEREGLDTQYF. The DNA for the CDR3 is TGCGCCAGCAGCCAAGATGGAGTTGAGCGGGAGGGGTTGGATACGCAGTATTTT.

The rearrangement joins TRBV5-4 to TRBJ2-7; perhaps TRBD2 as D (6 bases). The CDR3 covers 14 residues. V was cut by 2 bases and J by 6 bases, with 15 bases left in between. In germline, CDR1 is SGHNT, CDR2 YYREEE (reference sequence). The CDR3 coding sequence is TGTGCCAGCAGCTTCGGGGTGGGGGGTCCCGAGCAGTACTTC. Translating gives CASSFGVGGPEQYF.

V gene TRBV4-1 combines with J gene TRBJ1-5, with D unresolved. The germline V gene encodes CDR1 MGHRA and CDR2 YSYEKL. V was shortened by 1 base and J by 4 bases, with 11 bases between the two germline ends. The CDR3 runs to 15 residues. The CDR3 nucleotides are TGCGCCAGCAGCCAAGTCGATAATACGAATCAGCCCCAGCATTTT. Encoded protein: CASSQVDNTNQPQHF.

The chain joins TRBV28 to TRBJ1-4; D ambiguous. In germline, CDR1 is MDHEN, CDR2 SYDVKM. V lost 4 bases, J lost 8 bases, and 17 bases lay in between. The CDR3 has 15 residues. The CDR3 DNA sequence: TGTGCCAGCAGTTCCCAGCGGGAGGTCGCCGAAAAACTGTTTTTT. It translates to CASSSQREVAEKLFF. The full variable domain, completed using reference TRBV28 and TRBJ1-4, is DVKVTQSSRYLVKRTGEKVFLECVQDMDHENMFWYRQDPGLGLRLIYFSYDVKMKEKGDIPEGYSVSREKKERFSLILESASTNQTSMYLCASSSQREVAEKLFFGSGTQLSVL.

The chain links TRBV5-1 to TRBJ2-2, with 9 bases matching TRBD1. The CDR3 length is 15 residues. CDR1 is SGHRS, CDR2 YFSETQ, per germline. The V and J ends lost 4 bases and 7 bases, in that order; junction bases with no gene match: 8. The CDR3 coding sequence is TGCGCCAGCAGCGTTACAGGGGGCGCGGGCGGGGAGCTGTTTTTT. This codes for CASSVTGGAGGELFF.

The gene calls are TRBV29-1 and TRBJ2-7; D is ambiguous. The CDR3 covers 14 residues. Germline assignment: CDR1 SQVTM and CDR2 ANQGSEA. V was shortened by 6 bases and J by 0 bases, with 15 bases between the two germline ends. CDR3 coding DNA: TGCAGCGTAAGAACAGCCGGAAGCTCCTACGAGCAGTACTTC. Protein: CSVRTAGSSYEQYF.

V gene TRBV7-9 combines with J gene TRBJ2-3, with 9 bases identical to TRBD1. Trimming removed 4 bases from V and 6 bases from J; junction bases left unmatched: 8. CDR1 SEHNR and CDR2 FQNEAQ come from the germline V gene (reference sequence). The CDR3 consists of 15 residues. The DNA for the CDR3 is TGTGCCAGCAGCTCGCGTGGACAGGGGATCGATACGCAGTATTTT. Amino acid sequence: CASSSRGQGIDTQYF. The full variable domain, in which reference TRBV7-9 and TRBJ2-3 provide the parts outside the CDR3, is DTGVSQNPRHKITKRGQNVTFRCDPISEHNRLYWYRQTLGQGPEFLTYFQNEAQLEKSRLLSDRFSAERPKGSFSTLEIQRTEQGDSAMYLCASSSRGQGIDTQYFGPGTRLTVL.

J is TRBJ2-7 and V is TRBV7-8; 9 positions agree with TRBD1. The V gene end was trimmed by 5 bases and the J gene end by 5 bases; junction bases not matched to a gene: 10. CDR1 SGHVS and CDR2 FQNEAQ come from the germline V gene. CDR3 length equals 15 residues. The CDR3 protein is CASSAPGTGYHEQYF. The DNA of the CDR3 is TGTGCCAGCAGCGCGCCCGGGACAGGGTACCACGAGCAGTACTTC.

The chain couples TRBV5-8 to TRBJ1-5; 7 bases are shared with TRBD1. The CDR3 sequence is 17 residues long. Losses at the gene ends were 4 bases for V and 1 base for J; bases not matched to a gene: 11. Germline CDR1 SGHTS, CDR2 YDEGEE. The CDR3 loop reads CASSIQGSGGSNQPQHF. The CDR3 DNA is TGTGCCAGCAGCATACAGGGGTCGGGCGGCAGCAATCAGCCCCAGCATTTT.

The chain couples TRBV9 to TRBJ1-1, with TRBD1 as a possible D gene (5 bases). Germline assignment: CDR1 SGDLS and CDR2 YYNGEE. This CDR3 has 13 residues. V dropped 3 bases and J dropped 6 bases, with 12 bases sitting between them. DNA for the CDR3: TGTGCCAGCAGCGCCTCCCAGGGCTCTGAAGCTTTCTTT. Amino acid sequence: CASSASQGSEAFF.

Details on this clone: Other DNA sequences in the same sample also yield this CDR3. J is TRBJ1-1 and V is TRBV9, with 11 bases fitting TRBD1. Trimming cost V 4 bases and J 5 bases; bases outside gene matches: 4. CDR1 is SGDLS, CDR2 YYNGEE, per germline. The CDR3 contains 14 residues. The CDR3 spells CASSPGTGGTEAFF. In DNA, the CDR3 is TGTGCCAGCAGCCCCGGGACAGGGGGAACTGAAGCTTTCTTT.

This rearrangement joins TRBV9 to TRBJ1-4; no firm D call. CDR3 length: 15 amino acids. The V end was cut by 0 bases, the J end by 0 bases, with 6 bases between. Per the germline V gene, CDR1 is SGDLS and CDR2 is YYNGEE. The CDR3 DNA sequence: TGTGCCAGCAGCGTAGAACCGGCAACTAATGAAAAACTGTTTTTT. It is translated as CASSVEPATNEKLFF.